Listed here are 13 T cell receptor beta chains from one sample, sequenced in a study of T cell repertoires in cytomegalovirus infection. TCRdb reanalysed the reads using MiXCR and keeps one entry per CDR3 protein. This table holds some 800,000 distinct CDR3 sequences, about 29% found once. These receptors have no identified antigens. Material: cultured CD8+ T cells from PBMCs, obtained from culture after CMV antigen stimulation. These TCRs come from a human donor in good health (CMV status not recorded). Some clones in this sample may be carry-over from other donors' samples.

The sample holds a few counts of this clonotype. The chain links TRBV27 to TRBJ2-2; D remains unclear. The CDR3 spans 13 residues. From germline, CDR1 is MNHEY and CDR2 SMNVEV (reference sequence). V dropped 3 bases and J dropped 6 bases, with 8 bases sitting between them. Here the CDR3 DNA reads TGTGCCAGCAGTTTTAATCCGCCCGGGGAGCTGTTTTTT. Protein product: CASSFNPPGELFF.

The rearrangement joins TRBV10-3 to TRBJ1-4; 8 bases match TRBD1. Per the germline V gene, CDR1 is ENHRY and CDR2 is SYGVKD. This CDR3 has 15 amino acids. With V trimmed by 2 bases and J by 3 bases, 2 bases remained unmatched. CDR3 nucleotide sequence: TGTGCCATCAGTGAGCAGGGGGCTGCTAATGAAAAACTGTTTTTT. Its protein product is CAISEQGAANEKLFF.

Only a few counts were recorded for this clonotype. This rearrangement joins TRBV7-9 to TRBJ1-4; D remains ambiguous. The CDR3 loop spans 11 amino acids. Germline V CDR1 and CDR2: SEHNR, FQNEAQ (reference sequence). The germline V and J ends were trimmed by 2 bases and 12 bases, with 7 bases remaining between them. In nucleotides, the CDR3 is TGTGCCAGCAGCTTACAGAGCGAACTGTTTTTT. Translation: CASSLQSELFF.

The chain's CDR3 is CASSEAWANTEAFF. Here the CDR3 DNA reads TGTGCCAGCAGTGAAGCGTGGGCAAACACTGAAGCTTTCTTT. This chain joins TRBV2 and TRBJ1-1; D gene unclear. CDR3 length equals 14 residues. Germline assignment: CDR1 SNHLY and CDR2 FYNNEI. Trimming stripped 0 bases from V and 2 bases from J, with 7 bases between.

The CDR3 sequence: CASGPDPTDHTF. CDR3 nucleotide sequence: TGTGCTAGTGGTCCCGACCCAACGGACCACACCTTC. The chain is built from TRBV12-5 and TRBJ1-2; D gene uncertain. The germline V gene has CDR1 LGHNT and CDR2 FRNRAP. Trimming cost V 5 bases and J 12 bases, with 16 bases left between them. There are 12 residues in the CDR3.

This clonotype has a handful of counts. The J gene is TRBJ2-5, the V gene TRBV7-6; D ambiguous. V shed 1 base and J shed 5 bases, with 11 bases lying between them. The V gene's germline CDR1 is SGHVS and CDR2 FNYEAQ. The CDR3 consists of 14 residues. The CDR3 reads CASSLVAGVETQYF. The CDR3 bases are TGTGCCAGCAGCTTAGTTGCTGGGGTGGAGACCCAGTACTTC.

This clonotype was seen a few times. This chain links TRBV6-5 with TRBJ2-2; D not certain. V lost 2 bases to trimming and J lost 6 bases, with 19 bases between them. Germline loops: CDR1 MNHEY, CDR2 SVGAGI. CDR3 length: 17 amino acids. For the CDR3, the DNA is TGTGCCAGCAGTTACGATTCCCGAGAACTGGTTTCCGGGGAGCTGTTTTTT. Protein: CASSYDSRELVSGELFF.

V and J are TRBV20-1 and TRBJ2-7; 8 bases agree with TRBD1. V lost 3 bases and J lost 5; bases outside the gene matches: 12. The CDR3 contains 15 residues. Germline V gene sequence: CDR1 DFQATT, CDR2 SNEGSKA (reference sequence). CDR3 DNA sequence: TGCAGTGCTAGTATGTTGGACAGGGTGTTGGACGAGCAGTACTTC. Residues: CSASMLDRVLDEQYF.

The chain uses TRBV29-1 and TRBJ2-1; TRBD1 is a possible D gene (6 bases). V was pared by 0 bases and J by 0 bases, with 9 bases between. CDR1 SQVTM and CDR2 ANQGSEA come from the germline V gene. This CDR3 is built from 15 residues. CDR3 DNA: TGCAGCGTTGAAGACTACAGGGCCTCCTACAATGAGCAGTTCTTC. This sequence encodes CSVEDYRASYNEQFF.

J is TRBJ1-1 and V is TRBV7-2, with D uncertain. The CDR3 extends over 14 amino acids. Germline assignment: CDR1 SGHTA and CDR2 FQGNSA. V was shortened by 0 bases and J by 1 base, with 6 bases between the two germline ends. The CDR3 region is CASSLATENTEAFF. The CDR3 DNA reads TGTGCCAGCAGCTTAGCGACGGAGAACACTGAAGCTTTCTTT. Full variable domain (outside the CDR3, taken from reference TRBV7-2 and TRBJ1-1): GAGVSQSPSNKVTEKGKDVELRCDPISGHTALYWYRQSLGQGLEFLIYFQGNSAPDKSGLPSDRFSAERTGGSVSTLTIQRTQQEDSAVYLCASSLATENTEAFFGQGTRLTVV.

Many counts were recorded for this clonotype. The V gene is TRBV6-6, the J gene TRBJ1-6, with a tentative D call TRBD1 (6 bases). CDR1 and CDR2 (germline): MNHNY, SVGAGI (reference sequence). The CDR3 sequence is 11 residues long. With 8 bases removed from V and 17 bases from J, the gap between germline ends came to 16 bases. The DNA of the CDR3 is TGTGCCAGCTTGTTGGACCGACAGGTCCACTTT. Its protein product is CASLLDRQVHF.

This chain joins TRBV11-3 and TRBJ2-1; 11 nucleotides match TRBD2. Per the germline V gene, CDR1 is SGHNT and CDR2 is YENEEA. V trimming: 5 bases; J trimming: 7 bases; junction bases outside the gene matches: 7. The CDR3 loop spans 15 amino acids. The CDR3 nucleotides read TGTGCCAGCAGCACCCGTAGCGGGGGGGCAAATGAGCAGTTCTTC. Residues: CASSTRSGGANEQFF.

The chain carries TRBV6-5 and TRBJ2-3; 9 nucleotides align to TRBD2. Germline assignment: CDR1 MNHEY and CDR2 SVGAGI. After removal of 0 bases from V and 5 bases from J, the junction contained 9 bases not matched to a gene. The CDR3 has 17 residues. The CDR3 reads CASSYSTASGVGDTQYF. In DNA, the CDR3 is TGTGCCAGCAGTTACTCGACAGCTAGCGGGGTGGGAGATACGCAGTATTTT.